This T cell receptor (beta chain) was observed in a study of blood T cell repertoires in COVID-19. As for the study in general: Material from acute and convalescent COVID-19 was sourced from the United States, Italy and Spain. PBMCs, B-cell-depleted T cells, or T cells provided the cDNA or gDNA that made up the material.

Profiled with immunoSEQ multiplex PCR; TCRdb holds only in-frame clones, not every one. The repertoire holds around 200,000 clones, around 80% seen once, with 13% to 15% in the top ten. Germline loops: CDR1 LGHDT, CDR2 YNNKEL (reference sequence). V shed 3 bases and J 9 bases; nucleotides not matched to a gene: 12. This CDR3 is built from 18 residues. Sequencing was done on a sample of peripheral blood. The rearrangement joins TRBV3-1 (or the pseudogene TRBV3-2) to TRBJ2-1; the match to TRBD2 covers 15 bases. The sequence was collected from a man aged 25 to 40 with active or convalescent COVID-19. The CDR3 DNA is TGTGCCAGCAGCCAGGGGTCTCCGGGACTAGCGGGAGGCCCTGAGCAGTTCTTC. It specifies CASSQGSPGLAGGPEQFF.